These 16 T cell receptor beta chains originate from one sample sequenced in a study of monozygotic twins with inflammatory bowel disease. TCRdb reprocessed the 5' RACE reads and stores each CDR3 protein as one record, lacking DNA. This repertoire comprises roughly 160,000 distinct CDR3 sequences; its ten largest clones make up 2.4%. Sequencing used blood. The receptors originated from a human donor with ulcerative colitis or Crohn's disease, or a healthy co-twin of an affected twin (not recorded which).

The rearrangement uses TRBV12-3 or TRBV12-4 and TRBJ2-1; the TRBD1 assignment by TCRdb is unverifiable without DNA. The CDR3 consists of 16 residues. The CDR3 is CASDPSRQGGINEQFF.

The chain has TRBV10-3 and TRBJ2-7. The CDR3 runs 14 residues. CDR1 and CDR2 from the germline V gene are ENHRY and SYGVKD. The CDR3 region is CAISERLDSYEQYF.

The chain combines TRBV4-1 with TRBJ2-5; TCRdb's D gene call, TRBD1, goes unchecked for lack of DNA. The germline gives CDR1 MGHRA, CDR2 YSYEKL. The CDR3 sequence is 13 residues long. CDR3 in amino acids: CASSHLPRGTQYF.

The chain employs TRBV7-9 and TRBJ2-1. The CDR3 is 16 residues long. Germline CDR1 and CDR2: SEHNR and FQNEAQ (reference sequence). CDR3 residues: CASSLALAGVYNEQFF.

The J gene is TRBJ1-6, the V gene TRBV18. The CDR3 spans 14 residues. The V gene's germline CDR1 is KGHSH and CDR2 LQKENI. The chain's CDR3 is CASSPGDLNSPLHF.

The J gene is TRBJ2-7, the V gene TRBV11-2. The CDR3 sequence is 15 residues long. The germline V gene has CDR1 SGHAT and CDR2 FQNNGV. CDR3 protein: CASSLGPDSSYEQYF.

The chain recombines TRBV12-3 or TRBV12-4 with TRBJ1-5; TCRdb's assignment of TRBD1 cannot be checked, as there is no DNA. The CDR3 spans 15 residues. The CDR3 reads CASSPQGAVSQPQHF.

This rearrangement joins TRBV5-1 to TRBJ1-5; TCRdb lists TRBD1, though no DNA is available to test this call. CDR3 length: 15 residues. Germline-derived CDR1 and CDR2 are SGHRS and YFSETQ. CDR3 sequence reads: CASSATGASNQPQHF.

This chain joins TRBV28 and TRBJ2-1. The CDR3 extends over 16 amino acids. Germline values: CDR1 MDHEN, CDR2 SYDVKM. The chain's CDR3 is CASRTSYAGSYNEQFF.

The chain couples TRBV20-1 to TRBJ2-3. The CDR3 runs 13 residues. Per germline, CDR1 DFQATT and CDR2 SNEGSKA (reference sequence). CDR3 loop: CSARRLATDTQYF.

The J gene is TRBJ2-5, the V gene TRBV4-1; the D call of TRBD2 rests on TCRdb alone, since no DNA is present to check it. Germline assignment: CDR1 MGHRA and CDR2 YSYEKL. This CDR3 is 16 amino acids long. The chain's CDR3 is CASSQEPSGNQETQYF.

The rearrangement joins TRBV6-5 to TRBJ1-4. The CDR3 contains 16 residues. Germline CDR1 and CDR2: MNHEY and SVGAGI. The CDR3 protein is CASSSHLDPANEKLFF.

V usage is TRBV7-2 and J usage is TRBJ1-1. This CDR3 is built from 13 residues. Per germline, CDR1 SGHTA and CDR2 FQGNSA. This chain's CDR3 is CASSWIGGTEAFF.

The CDR3 region is CASSLTRDMTSEQYF. The rearrangement links TRBV7-2 to TRBJ2-7; the TRBD1 assignment by TCRdb is unverifiable without DNA. There are 15 residues in the CDR3. Germline CDR1 SGHTA, CDR2 FQGNSA.

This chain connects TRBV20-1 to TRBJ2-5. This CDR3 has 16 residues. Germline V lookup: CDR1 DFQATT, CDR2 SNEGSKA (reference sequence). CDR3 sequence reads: CSARDAIRGISGTQYF.

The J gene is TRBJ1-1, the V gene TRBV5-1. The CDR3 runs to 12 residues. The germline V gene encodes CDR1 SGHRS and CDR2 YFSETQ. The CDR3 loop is CASSSRGGEAFF.